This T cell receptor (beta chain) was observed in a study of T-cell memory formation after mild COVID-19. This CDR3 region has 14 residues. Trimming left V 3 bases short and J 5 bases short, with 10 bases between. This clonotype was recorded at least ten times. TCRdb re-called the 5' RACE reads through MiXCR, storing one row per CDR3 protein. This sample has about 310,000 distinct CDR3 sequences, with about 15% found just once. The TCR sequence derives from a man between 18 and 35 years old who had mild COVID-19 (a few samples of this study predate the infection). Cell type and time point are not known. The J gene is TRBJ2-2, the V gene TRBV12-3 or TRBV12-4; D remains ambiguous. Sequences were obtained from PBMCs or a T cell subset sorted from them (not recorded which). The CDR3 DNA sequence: TGTGCCAGCAGTTTTCGACGTCGGACCGGGGAGCTGTTTTTT. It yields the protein CASSFRRRTGELFF.